Following are 17 T cell receptor beta chains from one sample sequenced in a study of shared clonotypes between healthy human individuals. Naive CD8 cells lacked CD45RO, underwent positive selection for CCR7 and left out terminally differentiated effector memory CD45RA+ cells. The repertoire was sequenced with immunoSEQ multiplex PCR; TCRdb's copy has only in-frame clones and lacks some. The profile shows some 2.1 million clones, 85% to 95% of them singletons. Sequences were obtained from naive CD8+ T cells from PBMCs. Receptors originate from a man aged 18 to 30 in good health. Some clones in this sample may be carry-over from other donors' samples.

The chain uses TRBV27 and TRBJ1-5; D is unresolved. In germline, CDR1 is MNHEY, CDR2 SMNVEV (reference sequence). The CDR3 has 17 residues. Trimming took off 5 bases at V and 5 bases at J, with 22 bases between the two ends. CDR3: CASSRTTEAPRDQPQHF. CDR3 nucleotides: TGTGCCAGCAGTCGGACCACAGAAGCCCCCCGGGATCAGCCCCAGCATTTT.

This chain joins TRBV28 and TRBJ2-1; D gene uncertain. The ends were cut back, 2 bases at V and 9 bases at J, with 5 bases in the middle. CDR1 MDHEN and CDR2 SYDVKM come from the germline V gene. This CDR3 is built from 11 residues. CDR3: CASSLNGEQFF. In DNA form, the CDR3 reads TGTGCCAGCAGTTTAAATGGTGAGCAGTTCTTC.

The chain joins TRBV21-1 to TRBJ2-2. TRBV21-1 is labeled a pseudogene. The CDR3 extends over 16 amino acids. The CDR3 nucleotides read TGTGCCAGCAGCAAGCGGCCGGGGCCGAACACCGGGGAGCTGTTTTTT. Protein sequence: CASSKRPGPNTGELFF.

Points on this clone: Given a much more abundant clone one base away, this may be a read error. Other DNA sequences in the sample encode the same CDR3. J is TRBJ2-1 and V is TRBV5-4, with D perhaps matching TRBD1 or TRBD2 (6 bases each). With 2 bases removed from V and 7 bases from J, the gap between germline ends came to 7 bases. CDR3 size: 12 residues. Per germline, CDR1 SGHNT and CDR2 YYREEE (reference sequence). The CDR3 spells CASSLGGNEQFF. The CDR3 bases are TGTGCCAGCAGCTTAGGGGGGAATGAGCAGTTCTTC.

The chain links TRBV4-1 to TRBJ1-2, with a tentative D call TRBD1 (5 bases). V lost 1 base and J 7 bases, leaving 16 bases between the germline ends. Germline V gives CDR1 MGHRA, CDR2 YSYEKL. CDR3 length equals 15 residues. CDR3 protein: CASSQGIDRVLGYTF. CDR3 nucleotides: TGCGCCAGCAGCCAAGGAATTGACAGAGTCCTTGGCTACACCTTC.

The chain couples TRBV11-2 to TRBJ2-7; the D gene could be TRBD1 or TRBD2 (5 bases each). CDR1 and CDR2 from the germline V gene are SGHAT and FQNNGV. The CDR3 runs to 14 residues. V lost 5 bases and J 5 bases, leaving 16 bases between the germline ends. CDR3 in DNA: TGTGCCAGCAGCGGCCGGGACCAGTACCACGAGCAGTACTTC. Amino acids: CASSGRDQYHEQYF. The whole variable domain, remainder taken from reference TRBV11-2 and TRBJ2-7, is EAGVAQSPRYKIIEKRQSVAFWCNPISGHATLYWYQQILGQGPKLLIQFQNNGVVDDSQLPKDRFSAERLKGVDSTLKIQPAKLEDSAVYLCASSGRDQYHEQYFGPGTRLTVT.

The J gene is TRBJ2-5, the V gene TRBV28; D gene ambiguous. Trimming took off 5 bases at V and 3 bases at J, with 16 bases between the two ends. The CDR3 length is 15 residues. The germline V gene has CDR1 MDHEN and CDR2 SYDVKM. DNA of the CDR3: TGTGCCAGCAGTCTCATGGGCAGACACAAAGAGACCCAGTACTTC. Protein sequence: CASSLMGRHKETQYF. The full variable domain, rest sourced from reference TRBV28 and TRBJ2-5, is DVKVTQSSRYLVKRTGEKVFLECVQDMDHENMFWYRQDPGLGLRLIYFSYDVKMKEKGDIPEGYSVSREKKERFSLILESASTNQTSMYLCASSLMGRHKETQYFGPGTRLLVL.

The chain carries TRBV5-1 and TRBJ2-1; no firm D call. Per germline, CDR1 SGHRS and CDR2 YFSETQ. The CDR3 sequence is 14 residues long. Between the trimmed V and J ends, which lost 6 bases and 4 bases, there was a span of 14 bases. The CDR3 coding sequence is TGCGCCAGCACCCTAGTTTATACTTACAATGAGCAGTTCTTC. Translated, it gives CASTLVYTYNEQFF.

V gene TRBV7-9 combines with J gene TRBJ1-2; D gene uncertain. The CDR3 runs to 13 residues. Per the germline V gene, CDR1 is SEHNR and CDR2 is FQNEAQ (reference sequence). V dropped 5 bases and J dropped 7 bases, with 14 bases sitting between them. The CDR3 here is CASSPPPGVGYTF. The CDR3 nucleotides are TGTGCCAGCAGCCCCCCGCCCGGGGTTGGCTACACCTTC.

The gene calls are TRBV5-8 and TRBJ1-2; tentative D call: TRBD1 (5 bases). The CDR3 runs 11 residues. The V gene's germline CDR1 is SGHTS and CDR2 YDEGEE. Deletions cut 0 bases from V and 8 bases from J, with 5 bases between. Here the CDR3 reads CASSLGTGYTF. CDR3 sequence (DNA): TGTGCCAGCAGCTTGGGGACAGGCTACACCTTC.

This clone was observed a single time. The gene calls are TRBV5-1 and TRBJ2-1, with D perhaps TRBD1 or TRBD2 (6 bases each). Germline lookup yields CDR1 SGHRS and CDR2 YFSETQ. Trimming took off 5 bases at V and 15 bases at J, with 18 bases between the two ends. CDR3 length: 12 residues. The CDR3 loop reads CASRLARGGRFF. Written as DNA, the CDR3 is TGCGCCAGCAGGCTAGCGCGAGGGGGGAGGTTCTTC.

The table lists this clone with a count of one. V gene TRBV28 combines with J gene TRBJ2-2; the D call may be TRBD1 or TRBD2 (6 bases each). Germline CDR1 is MDHEN and CDR2 is SYDVKM. This CDR3 is built from 16 residues. The V end lost 3 bases, the J end lost 1 base, and 12 bases lay between the germline ends. The CDR3 loop reads CASSFTGRENTGELFF. The CDR3 region has the DNA TGTGCCAGCAGTTTTACAGGGCGGGAGAACACCGGGGAGCTGTTTTTT.

The chain joins TRBV7-2 to TRBJ2-3; no definite D call. V was trimmed by 1 base and J by 1 base, leaving 9 bases between them. The CDR3 totals 15 residues. Per the germline V gene, CDR1 is SGHTA and CDR2 is FQGNSA. CDR3: CASSLEGEGTDTQYF. CDR3 sequence (DNA): TGTGCCAGCAGCTTAGAGGGCGAGGGCACAGATACGCAGTATTTT.

This clone was counted once. This rearrangement joins TRBV10-2 to TRBJ2-1; 12 positions agree with TRBD2. CDR1 and CDR2 (germline): WSHSY, SAAADI. Germline trimming cut 3 bases from V and 5 bases from J; bases unmatched to any gene: 2. The CDR3 is 15 residues long. CDR3 residues: CASSDLAGGHNEQFF. The CDR3 nucleotides are TGCGCCAGCAGTGATCTAGCGGGAGGGCACAATGAGCAGTTCTTC.

The V call is TRBV27, the J call TRBJ2-3; D gene uncertain. Germline CDR1 reads MNHEY; CDR2 reads SMNVEV (reference sequence). The CDR3 consists of 14 residues. V gave up 6 bases and J gave up 0 bases, with 10 bases separating them. CDR3 amino acids: CASRDLSSTDTQYF. For the CDR3, the DNA is TGTGCCAGCAGAGACTTATCTAGCACAGATACGCAGTATTTT.

The chain joins TRBV21-1 to TRBJ1-5. TRBV21-1 is labeled a pseudogene. The CDR3 sequence is 17 residues long. The CDR3 region has the DNA TGTGCCAGCAGCAACTGCAAGGGTCCGAATAGCAATCAGCCCCAGCATTTT. Amino acids: CASSNCKGPNSNQPQHF.

The chain recombines TRBV9 with TRBJ2-5; 7 positions agree with TRBD2. The CDR3 sequence is 16 residues long. V gave up 0 bases and J gave up 5 bases; unmatched junction bases: 10. In germline, CDR1 is SGDLS, CDR2 YYNGEE. CDR3 residues: CASSVEVGRSRETQYF. The CDR3 region has the DNA TGTGCCAGCAGCGTAGAAGTCGGGAGGAGCCGCGAGACCCAGTACTTC.